A single sample is the source of the 27 T cell receptor beta chains below, sequenced in a study of blood T cell repertoires in COVID-19. TCRdb keeps only in-frame clones here, not all; method: immunoSEQ multiplex PCR. Found here are approximately 130,000 clones, around three quarters of them singletons; the top ten hold 10% to 14%. Input material: peripheral blood. The receptors come from a human donor in a cohort sampled during active COVID-19.

The chain links TRBV12-3 or TRBV12-4 to TRBJ1-1; possibly TRBD1 for D (5 bases). CDR3 size: 13 residues. Trimming shortened V by 3 bases and J by 1 base, and 6 bases separated the two germline ends. CDR3 protein: CASSFDRNTEAFF. For the CDR3, the DNA is TGTGCCAGCAGTTTCGACAGGAACACTGAAGCTTTCTTT.

CDR3 in amino acids: CASSFRVLGQNEKLFF. In DNA, the CDR3 is TGTGCCAGCAGCTTCCGGGTTTTAGGACAAAATGAAAAACTGTTTTTT. The V gene is TRBV7-6, the J gene TRBJ1-4; possible D gene TRBD1, 5 bases. The ends were cut back, 3 bases at V and 5 bases at J, with 16 bases in the middle. CDR1 and CDR2 (germline): SGHVS, FNYEAQ. This CDR3 has 16 amino acids.

J is TRBJ1-1 and V is TRBV5-1; D is unclear. Germline V gives CDR1 SGHRS, CDR2 YFSETQ. Trimming took off 0 bases at V and 6 bases at J, with 15 bases between the two ends. The CDR3 runs to 15 residues. CDR3 sequence: CASSLGVNGGAEAFF. The CDR3 coding sequence is TGCGCCAGCAGCTTGGGGGTAAATGGTGGAGCTGAAGCTTTCTTT.

The V call is TRBV2, the J call TRBJ1-1; 8 positions match TRBD1. Trimming removed 7 bases from V and 4 bases from J; junction bases left unmatched: 11. The CDR3 extends over 15 amino acids. Looked up from germline, CDR1 is SNHLY and CDR2 is FYNNEI. CDR3 protein: CASKGTGLGATEAFF. CDR3 nucleotides: TGTGCCAGCAAAGGGACAGGCTTAGGGGCCACTGAAGCTTTCTTT.

This clone was detected only a few times. J is TRBJ2-7 and V is TRBV18; TRBD1 aligns across 12 bases. The length of the CDR3 is 15 residues. V was clipped by 2 bases and J by 5 bases; unmatched bases: 4. CDR1 and CDR2 from the germline V gene are KGHSH and LQKENI. The CDR3 loop reads CASSPAGQGANEQYF. The CDR3 coding sequence is TGTGCCAGCTCACCAGCGGGACAGGGGGCCAACGAGCAGTACTTC. Complete variable domain (other parts from reference TRBV18 and TRBJ2-7): NAGVMQNPRHLVRRRGQEARLRCSPMKGHSHVYWYRQLPEEGLKFMVYLQKENIIDESGMPKERFSAEFPKEGPSILRIQQVVRGDSAAYFCASSPAGQGANEQYFGPGTRLTVT.

The genes are TRBV5-6 and TRBJ2-5; no reliable D call. CDR1 and CDR2 (germline): SGHDT, YYEEEE. With 2 bases removed from V and 4 bases from J, the gap between germline ends came to 12 bases. This CDR3 has 14 residues. For the CDR3, the DNA is TGTGCCAGCAGCTTCCGTGGTTCGGGAGAGACCCAGTACTTC. Its translation is CASSFRGSGETQYF.

This chain connects TRBV13 to TRBJ2-4, with D possibly being TRBD1 (6 bases). Germline V gene sequence: CDR1 PRHDT, CDR2 FYEKMQ (reference sequence). Trimming removed 3 bases at V and 1 base at J, with 13 bases between. CDR3 length: 16 amino acids. DNA for the CDR3: TGTGCCAGCAGCTTCGCCCAGGGGTGGGCCAAAAACATTCAGTACTTC. Translated: CASSFAQGWAKNIQYF.

This clone was seen a handful of times. V usage is TRBV10-3 and J usage is TRBJ1-1; D is perhaps TRBD1 (5 bases). CDR3 length: 13 amino acids. Trimming removed 3 bases at V and 1 base at J, with 6 bases between. Germline V lookup: CDR1 ENHRY, CDR2 SYGVKD. CDR3: CAISERGNTEAFF. In DNA form, the CDR3 reads TGTGCCATCAGTGAAAGGGGGAACACTGAAGCTTTCTTT.

The chain recombines TRBV15 with TRBJ1-1, with D perhaps matching TRBD1 (6 bases). Trimming left V 2 bases short and J 11 bases short, with 15 bases between. Per germline, CDR1 LNHNV and CDR2 YYDKDF (reference sequence). CDR3 length: 13 amino acids. The chain's CDR3 is CATSRFPGQIAFF. The CDR3 nucleotides are TGTGCCACCAGCAGATTTCCTGGACAGATTGCTTTCTTT.

This clone has a single count. The gene calls are TRBV11-2 and TRBJ2-4; no clear D. CDR3 size: 14 residues. Trimming pared 1 base from V and 0 bases from J, leaving 4 bases between. Germline lookup yields CDR1 SGHAT and CDR2 FQNNGV. DNA of the CDR3: TGTGCCAGCAGCTTAGCCGGAGCCAAAAACATTCAGTACTTC. Protein product: CASSLAGAKNIQYF.

CDR3 protein: CASSPQGHNYGYTF. The CDR3 region has the DNA TGTGCCAGCTCGCCCCAGGGCCATAACTATGGCTACACCTTC. The chain has TRBV28 and TRBJ1-2; TRBD1 is a possible D gene (5 bases). V gave up 8 bases and J gave up 1 base, with 14 bases separating them. This CDR3 has 14 amino acids. Germline CDR1 reads MDHEN; CDR2 reads SYDVKM.

V and J are TRBV19 and TRBJ2-1, with D maybe TRBD2 (5 bases). In germline, CDR1 is LNHDA, CDR2 SQIVND (reference sequence). Trimming left V 1 base short and J 6 bases short, with 7 bases between. This CDR3 spans 13 amino acids. For the CDR3, the DNA is TGTGCCAGTAGTATAGGAACTAGCAATGAGCAGTTCTTC. As protein: CASSIGTSNEQFF.

This clone was observed a single time. V is TRBV4-1 and J is TRBJ2-2, with a weak D call TRBD1 (5 bases). CDR1 is MGHRA, CDR2 YSYEKL, per germline. With 4 bases removed from V and 0 bases from J, the gap between germline ends came to 9 bases. The length of the CDR3 is 15 residues. The CDR3 sequence is CASSRGHSNTGELFF. The CDR3 bases are TGCGCCAGCAGCCGTGGACACTCGAACACCGGGGAGCTGTTTTTT.

This chain joins TRBV7-9 and TRBJ1-1; D is unresolved. Germline V gene data show CDR1 as SEHNR and CDR2 as FQNEAQ (reference sequence). The CDR3 spans 14 residues. The V and J ends lost 5 bases and 0 bases respectively, with 10 bases between them. Here the CDR3 reads CASSVVALNTEAFF. CDR3 coding DNA: TGTGCCAGCAGCGTAGTGGCACTGAACACTGAAGCTTTCTTT.

This clone has just a few counts. V and J are TRBV5-4 and TRBJ2-1, with 8 bases that match TRBD2. Germline lookup yields CDR1 SGHNT and CDR2 YYREEE (reference sequence). This CDR3 has 14 residues. V lost 2 bases, J lost 2 bases, and 0 bases stayed unmatched. CDR3 sequence (DNA): TGTGCCAGCAGCTTCGGGGGGGCCTACAATGAGCAGTTCTTC. Translation gives CASSFGGAYNEQFF. Using reference TRBV5-4 and TRBJ2-1 for the parts outside the CDR3, the full variable domain is ETGVTQSPTHLIKTRGQQVTLRCSSQSGHNTVSWYQQALGQGPQFIFQYYREEENGRGNFPPRFSGLQFPNYSSELNVNALELDDSALYLCASSFGGAYNEQFFGPGTRLTVL.

V is TRBV5-4 and J is TRBJ2-7, with D possibly matching TRBD2 (5 bases). The CDR3 spans 14 residues. Germline-derived CDR1 and CDR2 are SGHNT and YYREEE (reference sequence). With 1 base removed from V and 1 base from J, the gap between germline ends came to 9 bases. The CDR3 DNA sequence: TGTGCCAGCAGCTTGACTAGTAATTCCTACGAGCAGTACTTC. As protein: CASSLTSNSYEQYF.

The rearrangement links TRBV6-1 to TRBJ1-4, with a tentative D call TRBD1 (6 bases). Per germline, CDR1 MNHNS and CDR2 SASEGT. Trimming left V 2 bases short and J 8 bases short, with 12 bases between. The CDR3 has 14 residues. CDR3: CASSENRAWEKLFF. The CDR3 DNA follows: TGTGCCAGCAGTGAAAACAGGGCTTGGGAAAAACTGTTTTTT.

There are many counts of this clone. The chain combines TRBV2 with TRBJ2-5; TRBD2 agrees at 9 bases. Trimming took 8 bases from V and 1 from J; bases not matched to a gene: 11. Germline CDR1 and CDR2: SNHLY and FYNNEI. The CDR3 spans 16 residues. In DNA form, the CDR3 reads TGTGCCAGCGGCGGGCACCTAGCGGGGATCCAAGAGACCCAGTACTTC. Amino acid sequence: CASGGHLAGIQETQYF.

The V call is TRBV5-4, the J call TRBJ2-3, with 8 bases fitting TRBD2. CDR3 length equals 16 residues. The junction had 5 bases not matched to a gene; V was cut back by 2 bases and J by 0 bases. Germline assignment: CDR1 SGHNT and CDR2 YYREEE (reference sequence). The CDR3 loop reads CASSLNRGGSTDTQYF. The CDR3 nucleotides read TGTGCCAGCAGCTTAAATCGGGGGGGTAGCACAGATACGCAGTATTTT.

V usage is TRBV7-7 and J usage is TRBJ2-1, with D possibly being TRBD2 (5 bases). Deletions cut 1 base from V and 6 bases from J, with 16 bases between. The CDR3 has 16 amino acids. Germline assignment: CDR1 SSHAT and CDR2 FNYEAQ (reference sequence). The CDR3 DNA reads as TGTGCCAGCAGCTTAGACCCTGGAGAGGGTCGCAATGAGCAGTTCTTC. This codes for CASSLDPGEGRNEQFF.

This clone was picked up one time. The CDR3 loop is CASSPVASAGNTIYF. The CDR3 DNA reads as TGTGCCAGCTCACCAGTTGCCAGCGCTGGAAACACCATATATTTT. This chain joins TRBV18 and TRBJ1-3, with D unclear. The CDR3 sequence is 15 residues long. The germline CDR1 and CDR2 sequences are KGHSH and LQKENI. The germline V and J ends were trimmed by 2 bases and 2 bases, with 10 bases remaining between them.

This chain connects TRBV30 to TRBJ2-7; TRBD2 might be the D (5 bases). This CDR3 is built from 12 residues. Germline CDR1 GTSNPN, CDR2 SVGIG (reference sequence). V was shortened by 2 bases and J by 5 bases, with 10 bases between the two germline ends. The CDR3 loop reads CAWSPEVDEQYF. CDR3 DNA: TGTGCCTGGAGTCCGGAGGTTGACGAGCAGTACTTC.

This clone turned up a few times. The gene calls are TRBV27 and TRBJ1-6; 8 bases agree with TRBD1. There are 17 residues in the CDR3. Germline loops: CDR1 MNHEY, CDR2 SMNVEV (reference sequence). V was clipped by 5 bases and J by 4 bases; unmatched bases: 10. The CDR3 spells CASSPRTGPQYNSPLHF. The CDR3 DNA follows: TGTGCCAGCAGTCCTCGGACAGGGCCTCAGTATAATTCACCCCTCCACTTT.

This clone has a single count. V usage is TRBV2 and J usage is TRBJ2-7, with 9 bases that match TRBD1. After removal of 8 bases from V and 5 bases from J, the junction contained 7 bases not matched to a gene. The germline V gene has CDR1 SNHLY and CDR2 FYNNEI. This CDR3 has 13 residues. CDR3 sequence: CASRLDRGDEQYF. The CDR3 DNA reads as TGTGCCAGCCGATTGGACAGGGGAGACGAGCAGTACTTC.

The rearrangement uses TRBV19 and TRBJ2-1; maybe TRBD2 (5 bases). Germline loops: CDR1 LNHDA, CDR2 SQIVND (reference sequence). V was shortened by 1 base and J by 15 bases, with 13 bases between the two germline ends. This CDR3 spans 12 amino acids. The CDR3 protein is CASSIGERPTFF. The DNA for the CDR3 is TGTGCCAGTAGTATAGGGGAGCGGCCTACGTTCTTC. The whole variable domain, filled in from reference TRBV19 and TRBJ2-1, reads DGGITQSPKYLFRKEGQNVTLSCEQNLNHDAMYWYRQDPGQGLRLIYYSQIVNDFQKGDIAEGYSVSREKKESFPLTVTSAQKNPTAFYLCASSIGERPTFFGPGTRLTVL.

The rearrangement uses TRBV18 and TRBJ2-5; 10 nucleotides match TRBD1. The CDR3 contains 16 residues. With V trimmed by 4 bases and J by 1 base, 6 bases remained unmatched. In germline, CDR1 is KGHSH, CDR2 LQKENI. The CDR3 loop is CASSLAGTGAQETQYF. The CDR3 coding sequence is TGTGCCAGCTCACTAGCCGGGACAGGGGCCCAAGAGACCCAGTACTTC.

The rearrangement links TRBV24-1 to TRBJ1-6, with 8 bases identical to TRBD1. The CDR3 has 14 amino acids. Trimming took 8 bases from V and 13 from J; bases not matched to a gene: 12. Germline loops: CDR1 KGHDR, CDR2 SFDVKD. DNA for the CDR3: TGTGCCACCAACCCCCTGGACAGGGATAAGCCCCTCCACTTT. Residues: CATNPLDRDKPLHF.